A selection of T cell receptor beta chains follows, all from one sample in a study of T cells in Graves' hyperthyroidism and ophthalmopathy. TCRdb used MiXCR to reprocess the multiplex PCR reads, holding one entry per CDR3 protein. The table lists 300,000 to 350,000 distinct CDR3 sequences, over 15% of them singletons, with under 55% in the top ten. Sequences were obtained from blood. The receptors were sampled from a woman in her forties or fifties with Graves' hyperthyroidism. Each CDR3 is given with its conserved first and last residue. The D gene is left open where the match is weak. Size tells how often a clone was seen (once, few, many) or the class of an expanded clone, and some rows leave it out.

d_gene,abundance,j_gene,v_gene,CDR3nt,CDR3aa
-,few,TRBJ2-2,TRBV4-1,TGCGCCAGCAGCCAAGACGCTGGTGTGGCTGCCGGGGAGCTGTTTTTT,CASSQDAGVAAGELFF
-,-,TRBJ2-5,TRBV30,TGTGCCTGGAGTTACGCGCCCGGAAAGGAGACCCAGTACTTC,CAWSYAPGKETQYF
-,-,TRBJ2-7,TRBV2,TGTGCCATACCCAAGCGGCCAAGCAGTCCGGACGAGCAGTACTTC,CAIPKRPSSPDEQYF
-,many,TRBJ1-2,TRBV6-1,TGTGCCAGCAGTGAAGGCTCAGTAGCAAGTAACTATGGCTACACCTTC,CASSEGSVASNYGYTF
-,-,TRBJ2-2,TRBV7-3,TGTGCCAGCGTTAAATGCGAAGGGTCCGACACCGGGGAGCTGTTTTTT,CASVKCEGSDTGELFF
TRBD2,many,TRBJ2-4,TRBV20-1,TGCAGTGCTGAGCGGGAGTCGGACATTCAGTACTTC,CSAERESDIQYF
-,few,TRBJ1-2,TRBV3-1,TGTGCCAGCAGCCAAAGGGGGGCGAACTATGGCTACACCTTC,CASSQRGANYGYTF
-,-,TRBJ1-2,TRBV20-1,TGCAGTGCTAGAGATATTGGGTCGCGGGTGGACAGCTACACCTTC,CSARDIGSRVDSYTF
-,many,TRBJ1-5,TRBV30,TGTGCCTGGAGTGAGTCAGGGAGGAACAATCAGCCCCAGCATTTT,CAWSESGRNNQPQHF
TRBD2,few,TRBJ2-1,TRBV30,TGTGCCTGGAGTGTACTCGGGTGGGCTAGCGGGAGTAAAGATGAGCAGTTCTTC,CAWSVLGWASGSKDEQFF
-,many,TRBJ2-7,TRBV6-1,TGTGCCAGCAGGGCCGTAGAGGGGTTGCCCTACGAGCAGTACTTC,CASRAVEGLPYEQYF
-,-,TRBJ2-3,TRBV20-1,TGCAGTGCTAGAGCTATGGATAGCACAGATACGCAGTATTTT,CSARAMDSTDTQYF
-,few,TRBJ1-6,TRBV2,TGTGCCAGCAGTGAAGGCCAGGGGAGGGGGTCACCCCTCCACTTT,CASSEGQGRGSPLHF
TRBD2,many,TRBJ2-5,TRBV18,TGTGCCAGCTCACCATACTACTTAGCGGGGAACCAAGAGACCCAGTACTTC,CASSPYYLAGNQETQYF
-,many,TRBJ2-3,TRBV12-3/TRBV12-4,TGTGCCAGCAGTTCAGTGATCCCGACAACTAGCACAGATACGCAGTATTTT,CASSSVIPTTSTDTQYF
-,many,TRBJ2-3,TRBV11-3,TGTGCCAGCAGCTTAGATCCGGGAACAGATACGCAGTATTTT,CASSLDPGTDTQYF
-,-,TRBJ2-3,TRBV12-3/TRBV12-4,TGTGCCAGCAGAAGATCACGGGACAAACTCACAGATACGCAGTATTTT,CASRRSRDKLTDTQYF
-,few,TRBJ1-2,TRBV5-6,TGTGCCAGCAGCTTCGGTCTGGGGTCGTATGGCTACACCTTC,CASSFGLGSYGYTF
-,many,TRBJ2-7,TRBV11-2,TGTGCCAGCACCCCCTTGCGGAGACGGCGTGGGGCTGGGCAGTACTTC,CASTPLRRRRGAGQYF
TRBD2,-,TRBJ2-1,TRBV5-1,TGCGCCAGCAGCTTGGTGGCGGGGGGGCTTGTTGAGCAGTTCTTC,CASSLVAGGLVEQFF
TRBD1,few,TRBJ2-1,TRBV3-1,TGTGCCAGCAGCCTATATCCTGGGACAGGGGACAATGAGCAGTTCTTC,CASSLYPGTGDNEQFF
-,-,TRBJ2-2,TRBV27,TGTGCCAGCAGTTTATTAGGGTTGGGCACCGGGGAGCTGTTTTTT,CASSLLGLGTGELFF
-,many,TRBJ2-3,TRBV2,TGTGCCAGCGACGCACGGGGCGCAGGTAGCATCGATACGCAGTATTTT,CASDARGAGSIDTQYF
-,few,TRBJ2-4,TRBV5-6,TGTGCCAGCAGCAGCCCTAGCGTAGACAAAAACATTCAGTACTTC,CASSSPSVDKNIQYF
TRBD2,few,TRBJ2-5,TRBV10-1,TGCGCCAGCAAGACCGGGGAGGGGTGGCAGTACGAAGAGACCCAGTACTTC,CASKTGEGWQYEETQYF
-,many,TRBJ2-5,TRBV10-2,TGCGCCAGCAGTGTTAGGCAGGGGTTGAAAGAGACCCAGTACTTC,CASSVRQGLKETQYF
-,many,TRBJ2-3,TRBV28,TGTGCCAGCAGTTTCGGTTTCAGCACAGATACGCAGTATTTT,CASSFGFSTDTQYF
-,-,TRBJ2-5,TRBV9,TGTGCCAGCAGCGTAGATGGGAAAGAGACCCAGTACTTC,CASSVDGKETQYF
-,many,TRBJ2-1,TRBV20-1,TGCAGTGCTAGTAGGTTAGCGGAAGCTAATGAGCAGTTCTTC,CSASRLAEANEQFF
TRBD1,few,TRBJ1-1,TRBV28,TGTGCCAGCAGTTCAACACGGACAGGGGTTTCTGAAGCTTTCTTT,CASSSTRTGVSEAFF
TRBD2,few,TRBJ2-1,TRBV3-1,TGTGCCAGCAGCCAAGGGACTAGCGGTGGCAATGAGCAGTTCTTC,CASSQGTSGGNEQFF
-,-,TRBJ1-1,TRBV19,TGTGCCAGTAATTGGGACACTATGAACACTGAAGCTTTCTTT,CASNWDTMNTEAFF
-,many,TRBJ2-1,TRBV5-1,TGCGCCAGCAGCTTGGCGACAAGCACCTACAATGAGCAGTTCTTC,CASSLATSTYNEQFF
TRBD1,few,TRBJ2-1,TRBV2,TGTGCCAGCAGTTACTCCAGGACAGGGAAAAATGAGCAGTTCTTC,CASSYSRTGKNEQFF
-,-,TRBJ2-7,TRBV6-2/TRBV6-3,TGTGCCAGCAGAACACAGGTGAGCGAGCAGTACTTC,CASRTQVSEQYF
-,few,TRBJ2-1,TRBV5-1,TGCGCCAGCAGCCGACACTCCTCGAGCGACTACAATGAGCAGTTCTTC,CASSRHSSSDYNEQFF
TRBD1,many,TRBJ2-5,TRBV12-3/TRBV12-4,TGTGCCAGCAGTGGGACAGGGGCCGTCGAGACCCAGTACTTC,CASSGTGAVETQYF
TRBD2,many,TRBJ2-2,TRBV20-1,TGCAGTGCTAGATTCAACGGACTAGCGGGAGACACCGGGGAGCTGTTTTTT,CSARFNGLAGDTGELFF
-,few,TRBJ2-1,TRBV3-1,TGTGCCAGCAGCCAAATAGACGCCTACAATGAGCAGTTCTTC,CASSQIDAYNEQFF
-,few,TRBJ2-5,TRBV29-1,TGCAGCATCAGAGGGGGGCGGGAAGAGACCCAGTACTTC,CSIRGGREETQYF
-,-,TRBJ2-7,TRBV13,TGTGCCGGCAGGGACGCCGCGGGGTACGAGCAGTACTTC,CAGRDAAGYEQYF
-,few,TRBJ2-5,TRBV13,TGTGCCAGCAGCTTACAGGCGGGACGAGAGACCCAGTACTTC,CASSLQAGRETQYF
TRBD2,many,TRBJ2-5,TRBV30,TGTGCCTGGACTCCTGGACTAGCGGGGGTTCAAGAGACCCAGTACTTC,CAWTPGLAGVQETQYF
TRBD2,many,TRBJ2-3,TRBV28,TGTGCCAGCACCCTATGGGGCGGGAGGAAATCAGATACGCAGTATTTT,CASTLWGGRKSDTQYF
-,few,TRBJ1-2,TRBV20-1,TGCGAGGTATCTAACTATGGCTACACCTTC,CEVSNYGYTF
-,-,TRBJ2-6,TRBV28,TGTGCCAGCAGTTTAGCGCAGTACTCTGGGGCCAACGTCCTGACTTTC,CASSLAQYSGANVLTF
TRBD2,few,TRBJ2-4,TRBV20-1,TGCAGTGCTAGAGAGGGACTAGCGGGAGGGCCAGCCAAAAACATTCAGTACTTC,CSAREGLAGGPAKNIQYF
-,few,TRBJ1-1,TRBV7-9,TGTGCCAGCCAACCCTCAGGGGCCACTGAAGCTTTCTTT,CASQPSGATEAFF
TRBD2,-,TRBJ2-3,TRBV7-8,TGTGCCAGCAGCTTCTACAAGCGCGGGAGTATAGGCACAGATACGCAGTATTTT,CASSFYKRGSIGTDTQYF
-,many,TRBJ1-1,TRBV18,TGTGCCAGCTCCGGGTCAGAGAACACTGAAGCTTTCTTT,CASSGSENTEAFF
TRBD1,many,TRBJ2-7,TRBV20-1,TGCAGTGCACCCGGGACAGGGGTGGTGTACGAGCAGTACTTC,CSAPGTGVVYEQYF
-,many,TRBJ1-1,TRBV5-1,TGCGCCAGCAGCCCCATGATGAACACTGAAGCTTTCTTT,CASSPMMNTEAFF
-,few,TRBJ1-5,TRBV10-3,TGTGCCATCAGCGTCCAGGGGCCTCAGCCCCAGCATTTT,CAISVQGPQPQHF
-,many,TRBJ2-1,TRBV28,TGTGCCAGCGCCATCCCGCAACATTACAATGAGCAGTTCTTC,CASAIPQHYNEQFF
-,-,TRBJ1-2,TRBV29-1,TGCAGCGTTGTGAAAACTAACTATGGCTACACCTTC,CSVVKTNYGYTF
-,-,TRBJ1-2,TRBV5-1,TGCGCCAGCAGCTCACTACGACAGGAACGTGGTGGCTACACCTTC,CASSSLRQERGGYTF
TRBD2,few,TRBJ2-2,TRBV27,TGTGCCAGCAGTTTATCCCAGGGAGGGTCCTTGAGGGAGCTGTTTTTT,CASSLSQGGSLRELFF
-,few,TRBJ1-5,TRBV19,TGTGCCAGTACCCAGGGTCTCAATCAGCCCCAGCATTTT,CASTQGLNQPQHF
TRBD2,many,TRBJ2-2,TRBV28,TGTGCCAGCAGCTTCCTTTTGACTAGCGGGAGGGTAAACACCGGGGAGCTGTTTTTT,CASSFLLTSGRVNTGELFF
TRBD1,few,TRBJ2-7,TRBV15,TGTGCCACCGGAGAAGGACAGGGGGCTGTGGAGCAGTACTTC,CATGEGQGAVEQYF